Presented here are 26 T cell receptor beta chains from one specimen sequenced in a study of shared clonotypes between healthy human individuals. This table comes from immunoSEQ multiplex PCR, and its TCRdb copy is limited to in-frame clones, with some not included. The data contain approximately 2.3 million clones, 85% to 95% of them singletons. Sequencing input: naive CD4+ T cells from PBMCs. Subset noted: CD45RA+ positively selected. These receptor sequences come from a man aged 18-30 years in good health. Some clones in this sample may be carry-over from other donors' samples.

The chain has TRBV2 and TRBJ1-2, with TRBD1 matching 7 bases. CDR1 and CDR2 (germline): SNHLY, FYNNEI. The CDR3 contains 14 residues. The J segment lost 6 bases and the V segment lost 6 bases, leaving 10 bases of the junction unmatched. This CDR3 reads CASSDDRALDGYTF. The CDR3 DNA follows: TGTGCCAGCAGCGATGACAGGGCGTTGGATGGCTACACCTTC. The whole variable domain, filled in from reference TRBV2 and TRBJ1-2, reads EPEVTQTPSHQVTQMGQEVILRCVPISNHLYFYWYRQILGQKVEFLVSFYNNEISEKSEIFDDQFSVERPDGSNFTLKIRSTKLEDSAMYFCASSDDRALDGYTFGSGTRLTVV.

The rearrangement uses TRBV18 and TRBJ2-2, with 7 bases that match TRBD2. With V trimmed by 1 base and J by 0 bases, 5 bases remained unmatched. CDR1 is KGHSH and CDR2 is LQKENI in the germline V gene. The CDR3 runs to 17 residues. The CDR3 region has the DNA TGTGCCAGCTCACCACGACGGGGAGGGGCGAACACCGGGGAGCTGTTTTTT. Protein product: CASSPRRGGANTGELFF.

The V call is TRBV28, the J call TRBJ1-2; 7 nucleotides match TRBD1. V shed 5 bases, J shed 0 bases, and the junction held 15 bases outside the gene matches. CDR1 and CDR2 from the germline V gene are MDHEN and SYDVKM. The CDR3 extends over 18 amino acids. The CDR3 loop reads CASSPRTGIHLSNYGYTF. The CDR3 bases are TGTGCCAGCAGTCCACGGACAGGAATACACCTCTCTAACTATGGCTACACCTTC.

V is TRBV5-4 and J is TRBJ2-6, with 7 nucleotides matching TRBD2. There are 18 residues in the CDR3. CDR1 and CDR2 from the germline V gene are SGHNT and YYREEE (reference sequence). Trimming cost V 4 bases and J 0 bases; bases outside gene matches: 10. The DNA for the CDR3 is TGTGCCAGCAGCCGGAAACTAGCGCTACCCTCTGGGGCCAACGTCCTGACTTTC. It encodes CASSRKLALPSGANVLTF.

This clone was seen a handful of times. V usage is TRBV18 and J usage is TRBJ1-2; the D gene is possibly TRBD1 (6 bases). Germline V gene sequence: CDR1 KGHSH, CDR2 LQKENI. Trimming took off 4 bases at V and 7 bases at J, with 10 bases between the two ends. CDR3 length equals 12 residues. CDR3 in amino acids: CASSRGDTGYTF. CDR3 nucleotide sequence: TGTGCCAGCTCACGCGGGGACACTGGCTACACCTTC. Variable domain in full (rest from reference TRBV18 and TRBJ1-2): NAGVMQNPRHLVRRRGQEARLRCSPMKGHSHVYWYRQLPEEGLKFMVYLQKENIIDESGMPKERFSAEFPKEGPSILRIQQVVRGDSAAYFCASSRGDTGYTFGSGTRLTVV.

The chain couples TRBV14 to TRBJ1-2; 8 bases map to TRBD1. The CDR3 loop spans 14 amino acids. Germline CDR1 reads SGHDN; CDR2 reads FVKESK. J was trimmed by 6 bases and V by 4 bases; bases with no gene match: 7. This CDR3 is CASSPRQGQDGYTF. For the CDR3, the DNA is TGTGCCAGCAGCCCTAGACAGGGGCAGGATGGCTACACCTTC.

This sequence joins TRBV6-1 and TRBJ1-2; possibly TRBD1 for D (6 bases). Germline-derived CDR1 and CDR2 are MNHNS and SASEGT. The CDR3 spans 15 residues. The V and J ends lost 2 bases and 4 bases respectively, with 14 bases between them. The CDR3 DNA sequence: TGTGCCAGCAGTGAAAGTATTACAGGGACCTATGGCTACACCTTC. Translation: CASSESITGTYGYTF.

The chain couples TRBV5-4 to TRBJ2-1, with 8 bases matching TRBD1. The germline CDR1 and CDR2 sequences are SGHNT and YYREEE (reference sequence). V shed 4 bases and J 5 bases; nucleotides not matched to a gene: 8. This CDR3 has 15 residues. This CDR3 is CASSVGNRGDNEQFF. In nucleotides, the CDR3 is TGTGCCAGCAGCGTAGGAAACAGGGGGGACAATGAGCAGTTCTTC.

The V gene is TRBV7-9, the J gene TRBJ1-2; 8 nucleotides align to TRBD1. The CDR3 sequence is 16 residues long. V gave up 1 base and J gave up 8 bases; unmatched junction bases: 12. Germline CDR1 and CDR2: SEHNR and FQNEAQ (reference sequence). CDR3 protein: CASSLERSGGRQGYTF. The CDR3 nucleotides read TGTGCCAGCAGCTTAGAGCGGTCAGGGGGCCGACAGGGCTACACCTTC.

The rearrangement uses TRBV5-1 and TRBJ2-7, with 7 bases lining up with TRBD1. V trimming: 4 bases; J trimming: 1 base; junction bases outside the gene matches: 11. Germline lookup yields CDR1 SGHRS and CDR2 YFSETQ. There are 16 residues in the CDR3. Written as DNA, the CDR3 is TGCGCCAGCAGCCCCTTCGCCGGGACAGAATCCTACGAGCAGTACTTC. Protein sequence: CASSPFAGTESYEQYF. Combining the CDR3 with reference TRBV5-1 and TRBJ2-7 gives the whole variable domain KAGVTQTPRYLIKTRGQQVTLSCSPISGHRSVSWYQQTPGQGLQFLFEYFSETQRNKGNFPGRFSGRQFSNSRSEMNVSTLELGDSALYLCASSPFAGTESYEQYFGPGTRLTVT.

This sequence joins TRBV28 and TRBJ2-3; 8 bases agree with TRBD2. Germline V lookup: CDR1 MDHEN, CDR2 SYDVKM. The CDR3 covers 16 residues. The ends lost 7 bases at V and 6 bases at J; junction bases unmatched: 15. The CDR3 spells CASNRGGSMVRDTQYF. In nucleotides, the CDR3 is TGTGCCAGCAATCGGGGGGGATCTATGGTGAGGGATACGCAGTATTTT.

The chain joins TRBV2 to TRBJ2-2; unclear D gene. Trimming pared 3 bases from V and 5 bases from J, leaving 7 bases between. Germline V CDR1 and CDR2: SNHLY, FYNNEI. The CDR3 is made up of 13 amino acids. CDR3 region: CASSEDVTGELFF. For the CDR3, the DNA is TGTGCCAGCAGTGAGGACGTGACCGGGGAGCTGTTTTTT.

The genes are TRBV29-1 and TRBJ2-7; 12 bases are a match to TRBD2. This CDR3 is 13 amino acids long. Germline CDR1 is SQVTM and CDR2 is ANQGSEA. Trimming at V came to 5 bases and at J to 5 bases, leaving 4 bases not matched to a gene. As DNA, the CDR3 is TGCAGCGTTCAACGACTAGCGGGAGACGAGCAGTACTTC. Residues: CSVQRLAGDEQYF.

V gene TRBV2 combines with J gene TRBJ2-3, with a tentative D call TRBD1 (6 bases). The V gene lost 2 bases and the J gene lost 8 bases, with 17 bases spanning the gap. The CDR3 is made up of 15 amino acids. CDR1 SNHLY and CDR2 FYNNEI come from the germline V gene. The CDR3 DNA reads TGTGCCAGCAGTGAAAGGGGGAAAGTTGTTGGTACGCAGTATTTT. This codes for CASSERGKVVGTQYF.

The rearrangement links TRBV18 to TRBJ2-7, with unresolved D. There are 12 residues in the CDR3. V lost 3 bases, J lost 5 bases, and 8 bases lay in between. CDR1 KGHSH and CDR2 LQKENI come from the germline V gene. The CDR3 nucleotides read TGTGCCAGCTCACCTTTTGCCGACGAGCAGTACTTC. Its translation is CASSPFADEQYF. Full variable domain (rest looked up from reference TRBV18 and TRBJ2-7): NAGVMQNPRHLVRRRGQEARLRCSPMKGHSHVYWYRQLPEEGLKFMVYLQKENIIDESGMPKERFSAEFPKEGPSILRIQQVVRGDSAAYFCASSPFADEQYFGPGTRLTVT.

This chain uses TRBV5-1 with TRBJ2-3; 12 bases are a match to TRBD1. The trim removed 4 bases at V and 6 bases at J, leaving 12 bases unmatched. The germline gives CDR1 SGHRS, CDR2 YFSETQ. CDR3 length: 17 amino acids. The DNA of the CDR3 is TGCGCCAGCAGCCAACGGCCGGGACAGGGGGCTGTCGATACGCAGTATTTT. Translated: CASSQRPGQGAVDTQYF.

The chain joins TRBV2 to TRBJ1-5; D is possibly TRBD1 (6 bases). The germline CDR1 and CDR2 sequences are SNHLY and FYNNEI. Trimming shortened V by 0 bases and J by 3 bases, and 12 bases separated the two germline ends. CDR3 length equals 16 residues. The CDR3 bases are TGTGCCAGCAGTGAAGCTTCGGACAGAAACAATCAGCCCCAGCATTTT. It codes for CASSEASDRNNQPQHF.

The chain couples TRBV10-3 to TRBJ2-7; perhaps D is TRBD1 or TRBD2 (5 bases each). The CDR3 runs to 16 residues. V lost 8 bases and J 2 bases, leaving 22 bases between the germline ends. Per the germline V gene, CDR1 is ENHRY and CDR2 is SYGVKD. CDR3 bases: TGTGCCATCGGTAAAACCGGGACCCAGACCACCTACGAGCAGTACTTC. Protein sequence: CAIGKTGTQTTYEQYF.

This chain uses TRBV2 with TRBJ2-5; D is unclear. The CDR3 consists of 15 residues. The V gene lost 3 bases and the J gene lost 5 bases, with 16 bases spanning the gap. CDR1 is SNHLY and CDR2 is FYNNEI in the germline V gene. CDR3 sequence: CASSDEPSRRETQYF. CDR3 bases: TGTGCCAGCAGTGATGAACCTTCGCGGCGGGAGACCCAGTACTTC. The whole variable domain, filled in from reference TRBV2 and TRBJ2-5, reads EPEVTQTPSHQVTQMGQEVILRCVPISNHLYFYWYRQILGQKVEFLVSFYNNEISEKSEIFDDQFSVERPDGSNFTLKIRSTKLEDSAMYFCASSDEPSRRETQYFGPGTRLLVL.

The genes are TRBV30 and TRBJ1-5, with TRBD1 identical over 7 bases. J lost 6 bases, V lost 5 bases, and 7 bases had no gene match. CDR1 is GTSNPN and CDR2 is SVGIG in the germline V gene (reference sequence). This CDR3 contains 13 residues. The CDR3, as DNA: TGTGCCTGGGGAAGACAGGGACTTCAGCCCCAGCATTTT. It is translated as CAWGRQGLQPQHF.

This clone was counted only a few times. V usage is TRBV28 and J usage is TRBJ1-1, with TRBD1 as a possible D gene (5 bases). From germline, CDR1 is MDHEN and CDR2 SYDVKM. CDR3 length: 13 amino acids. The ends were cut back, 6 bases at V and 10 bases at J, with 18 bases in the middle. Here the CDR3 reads CASRRGHPNGAFF. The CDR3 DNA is TGTGCCAGCAGGCGAGGACACCCCAACGGAGCTTTCTTT.

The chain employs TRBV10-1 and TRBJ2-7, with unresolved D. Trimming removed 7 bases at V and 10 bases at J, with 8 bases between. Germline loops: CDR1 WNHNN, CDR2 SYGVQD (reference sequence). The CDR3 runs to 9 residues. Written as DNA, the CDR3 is TGCGCCAGCACCGGGCCCCAGTACTTC. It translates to CASTGPQYF.

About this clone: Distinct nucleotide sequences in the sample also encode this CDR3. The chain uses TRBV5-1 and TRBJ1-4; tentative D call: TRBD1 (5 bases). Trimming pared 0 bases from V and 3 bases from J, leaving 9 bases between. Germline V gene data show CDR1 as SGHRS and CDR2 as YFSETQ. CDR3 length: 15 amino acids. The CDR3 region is CASSLVGTANEKLFF. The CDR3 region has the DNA TGCGCCAGCAGCTTGGTCGGGACTGCTAATGAAAAACTGTTTTTT.

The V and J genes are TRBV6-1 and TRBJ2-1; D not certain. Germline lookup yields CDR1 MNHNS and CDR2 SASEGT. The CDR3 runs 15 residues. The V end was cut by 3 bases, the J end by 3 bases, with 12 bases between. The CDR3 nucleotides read TGTGCCAGCAGTGAGACACCGACACTCTACAATGAGCAGTTCTTC. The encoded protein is CASSETPTLYNEQFF.

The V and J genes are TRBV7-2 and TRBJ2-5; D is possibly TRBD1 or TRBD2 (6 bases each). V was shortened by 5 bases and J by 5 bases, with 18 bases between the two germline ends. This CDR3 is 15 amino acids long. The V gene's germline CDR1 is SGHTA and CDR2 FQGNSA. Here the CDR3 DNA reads TGTGCCAGCAGCCGTACGCCGGGGGCGACGGAGACCCAGTACTTC. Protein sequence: CASSRTPGATETQYF.

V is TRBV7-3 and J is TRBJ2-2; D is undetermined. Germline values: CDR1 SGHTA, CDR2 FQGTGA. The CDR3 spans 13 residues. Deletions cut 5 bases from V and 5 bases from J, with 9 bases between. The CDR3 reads CASSNSRTGELFF. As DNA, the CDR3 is TGTGCCAGCAGCAATTCGAGAACCGGGGAGCTGTTTTTT.